This is a list of T cell receptor beta chains from one sample in a study of blood T cell repertoires in COVID-19. Some clones are missing from TCRdb's copy, which holds only in-frame ones; the method was immunoSEQ multiplex PCR. The sample consists of about 200,000 clones, 88% of them appearing once. The sequenced sample was peripheral blood. The receptors stem from a man between 18 and 29 years old with active or convalescent COVID-19. CDR3s include the opening cysteine and the closing phenylalanine or tryptophan. The order of the fields is J gene, V gene, D gene, clone size, CDR3 protein, CDR3 DNA. D genes are given only for firm matches. Rows give clone size only sometimes, using once, few, many, or a class for an expanded clone.

J: TRBJ2-1; V: TRBV19; D: TRBD2; size: -; CDR3: CASAAGIANEQFF; DNA: TGTGCCAGCGCAGCGGGAATCGCCAATGAGCAGTTCTTC
J: TRBJ1-6; V: TRBV30; D: TRBD1; size: -; CDR3: CAWRDRVVSPLHF; DNA: TGTGCCTGGAGGGACAGGGTCGTTTCACCCCTCCACTTT
J: TRBJ1-5; V: TRBV27; D: -; size: -; CDR3: CASRLTGSNQPQHF; DNA: TGTGCCAGCAGACTCACAGGGTCGAATCAGCCCCAGCATTTT
J: TRBJ1-1; V: TRBV5-4; D: TRBD1; size: -; CDR3: CASSSPGQGSPEAFF; DNA: TGTGCCAGCAGCTCGCCGGGACAGGGGAGCCCTGAAGCTTTCTTT
J: TRBJ1-5; V: TRBV19; D: -; size: few; CDR3: CASSSRTEVNTQHF; DNA: TGTGCCAGTAGTTCGCGGACAGAGGTTAATACCCAGCATTTT
J: TRBJ2-3; V: TRBV9; D: -; size: -; CDR3: CASSVGAATDTQYF; DNA: TGTGCCAGCAGCGTAGGGGCCGCCACAGATACGCAGTATTTT
J: TRBJ2-5; V: TRBV27; D: TRBD2; size: -; CDR3: CASSFRLAGEKTQYF; DNA: TGTGCCAGCAGTTTTCGACTAGCGGGGGAGAAGACCCAGTACTTC
J: TRBJ1-4; V: TRBV18; D: -; size: many; CDR3: CASSPGNNEKLFF; DNA: TGTGCCAGCTCGCCCGGGAATAATGAAAAACTGTTTTTT
J: TRBJ2-2; V: TRBV28; D: -; size: -; CDR3: CASSPLRQNTGELFF; DNA: TGTGCCAGCAGTCCTCTCCGACAGAACACCGGGGAGCTGTTTTTT
J: TRBJ1-5; V: TRBV5-1; D: TRBD1; size: -; CDR3: CASSLGDREDQPQHF; DNA: TGCGCCAGCAGCTTGGGGGACAGGGAGGATCAGCCCCAGCATTTT
J: TRBJ2-1; V: TRBV7-6; D: TRBD2; size: -; CDR3: CASSPLAGKYNEQFF; DNA: TGTGCCAGCAGCCCACTAGCGGGAAAATACAATGAGCAGTTCTTC
J: TRBJ1-2; V: TRBV15; D: TRBD1; size: -; CDR3: CATSPTGDGGYTF; DNA: TGTGCCACCAGCCCGACAGGGGACGGGGGCTACACCTTC
J: TRBJ1-1; V: TRBV11-2; D: TRBD1; size: -; CDR3: CASSLRTGPLNTEAFF; DNA: TGTGCCAGCAGCTTAAGGACAGGGCCCTTGAACACTGAAGCTTTCTTT
J: TRBJ2-3; V: TRBV10-1; D: TRBD2; size: once; CDR3: CASSEISGGTQYF; DNA: TGCGCCAGCAGTGAAATTAGCGGGGGAACGCAGTATTTT
J: TRBJ2-7; V: TRBV19; D: -; size: -; CDR3: CASSRGQTAYEQYF; DNA: TGTGCCAGTAGCCGCGGACAGACGGCCTACGAGCAGTACTTC
J: TRBJ2-1; V: TRBV9; D: TRBD2; size: -; CDR3: CASSVVAGSSYNEQFF; DNA: TGTGCCAGCAGCGTAGTAGCGGGGAGCTCCTACAATGAGCAGTTCTTC
J: TRBJ2-5; V: TRBV3-1/TRBV3-2; D: -; size: -; CDR3: CASSQPLTQGQETQYF; DNA: TGTGCCAGCAGCCAACCCCTTACACAGGGCCAAGAGACCCAGTACTTC
J: TRBJ2-2; V: TRBV10-3; D: TRBD2; size: once; CDR3: CATKLAGGPYAGELFF; DNA: TGTGCCACCAAACTAGCGGGAGGGCCATATGCCGGGGAGCTGTTTTTT
J: TRBJ2-2; V: TRBV28; D: TRBD2; size: -; CDR3: CASTIAGSNTGELFF; DNA: TGTGCCAGCACCATAGCGGGCTCGAACACCGGGGAGCTGTTTTTT
J: TRBJ2-1; V: TRBV2; D: TRBD2; size: once; CDR3: CASNEGLAVPNEQFF; DNA: TGTGCCAGCAATGAGGGACTAGCGGTACCTAATGAGCAGTTCTTC
J: TRBJ1-4; V: TRBV29-1; D: -; size: -; CDR3: CSVTTGRGEKLFF; DNA: TGCAGCGTTACTACAGGGAGAGGTGAAAAACTGTTTTTT
J: TRBJ2-7; V: TRBV27; D: TRBD2; size: -; CDR3: CASSNGLAGFSYEQYF; DNA: TGTGCCAGCAGCAATGGACTAGCGGGTTTCTCCTACGAGCAGTACTTC
J: TRBJ1-4; V: TRBV7-2; D: -; size: -; CDR3: CASSSGERVREKLFF; DNA: TGTGCCAGCAGCTCTGGGGAGCGGGTTCGTGAAAAACTGTTTTTT
J: TRBJ2-1; V: TRBV2; D: TRBD2; size: -; CDR3: CASSAMAPTSGPLDSEQFF; DNA: TGTGCCAGCAGCGCTATGGCCCCGACTAGCGGACCTCTCGACAGTGAGCAGTTCTTC
J: TRBJ1-5; V: TRBV6-1; D: -; size: once; CDR3: CASSGRRQGPNQPQHF; DNA: TGTGCCAGCAGTGGACGGCGGCAGGGTCCCAATCAGCCCCAGCATTTT
J: TRBJ2-5; V: TRBV10-3; D: -; size: -; CDR3: CAISVAGRGETQYF; DNA: TGTGCCATCAGTGTGGCGGGACGGGGTGAGACCCAGTACTTC
J: TRBJ1-1; V: TRBV30; D: -; size: -; CDR3: CAWREYRGTEAFF; DNA: TGTGCCTGGAGGGAGTACCGCGGCACTGAAGCTTTCTTT
J: TRBJ2-7; V: TRBV7-2; D: TRBD2; size: -; CDR3: CASSPALAVYEQYF; DNA: TGTGCCAGCAGCCCGGCACTAGCGGTCTACGAGCAGTACTTC
J: TRBJ2-7; V: TRBV7-6; D: TRBD1; size: -; CDR3: CASSSFGQGEQYF; DNA: TGTGCCAGCAGCTCGTTCGGACAGGGAGAGCAGTACTTC
J: TRBJ2-7; V: TRBV28; D: TRBD1; size: -; CDR3: CASSSTGELYEQYF; DNA: TGTGCCAGCAGTTCGACAGGGGAACTCTACGAGCAGTACTTC
J: TRBJ2-2; V: TRBV7-6; D: -; size: -; CDR3: CASSLAGEPNTGELFF; DNA: TGTGCCAGCAGCTTAGCCGGGGAACCGAACACCGGGGAGCTGTTTTTT
J: TRBJ2-5; V: TRBV27; D: TRBD1; size: -; CDR3: CASKTGAETQYF; DNA: TGTGCCAGCAAAACAGGGGCGGAGACCCAGTACTTC
J: TRBJ2-1; V: TRBV7-8; D: TRBD2; size: -; CDR3: CASSSTSGTFEQFF; DNA: TGTGCCAGCAGCTCGACTAGCGGGACCTTTGAGCAGTTCTTC
J: TRBJ2-1; V: TRBV28; D: -; size: -; CDR3: CASSLALPQGVAYNEQFF; DNA: TGTGCCAGCAGTTTAGCCCTCCCCCAGGGTGTCGCCTACAATGAGCAGTTCTTC
J: TRBJ1-1; V: TRBV19; D: -; size: -; CDR3: CASSILRDSEAFF; DNA: TGTGCCAGTAGTATCCTGCGGGATTCTGAAGCTTTCTTT
J: TRBJ2-2; V: TRBV3-1/TRBV3-2; D: -; size: -; CDR3: CASNLWGADTGELFF; DNA: TGTGCCAGCAACCTGTGGGGAGCGGACACCGGGGAGCTGTTTTTT
J: TRBJ2-5; V: TRBV30; D: -; size: -; CDR3: CAWTLSFRGETQYF; DNA: TGTGCCTGGACTCTATCCTTTAGGGGTGAGACCCAGTACTTC
J: TRBJ2-1; V: TRBV9; D: -; size: -; CDR3: CASSARQASSYNEQFF; DNA: TGTGCCAGCAGCGCCCGACAGGCTAGCTCCTACAATGAGCAGTTCTTC
J: TRBJ2-5; V: TRBV10-1; D: -; size: few; CDR3: CASSGPPGHQSQETQYF; DNA: TGCGCCAGCAGTGGTCCTCCGGGTCATCAAAGCCAAGAGACCCAGTACTTC
J: TRBJ2-4; V: TRBV4-2; D: -; size: -; CDR3: CASSQEGTISKNIQYF; DNA: TGTGCCAGCAGCCAAGAAGGGACAATCTCCAAAAACATTCAGTACTTC
J: TRBJ1-1; V: TRBV28; D: -; size: -; CDR3: CASSLGQNTEAFF; DNA: TGTGCCAGCAGCCTCGGACAGAACACTGAAGCTTTCTTT
J: TRBJ2-1; V: TRBV12-5; D: TRBD2; size: -; CDR3: CASGLKRSGKAYNEQFF; DNA: TGTGCTAGTGGTTTGAAACGGAGCGGGAAAGCCTACAATGAGCAGTTCTTC
J: TRBJ2-1; V: TRBV20-1; D: -; size: -; CDR3: CSALENEQFF; DNA: TGCAGTGCCCTAGAGAATGAGCAGTTCTTC
J: TRBJ2-1; V: TRBV7-3; D: -; size: -; CDR3: CASSPRGYNEQFF; DNA: TGTGCCAGCAGCCCCCGGGGGTACAATGAGCAGTTCTTC
J: TRBJ1-6; V: TRBV5-6; D: TRBD1; size: -; CDR3: CASSLLPTGFRSPLHF; DNA: TGTGCCAGCAGCCTGCTTCCGACAGGGTTTCGTTCACCCCTCCACTTT
J: TRBJ2-7; V: TRBV2; D: -; size: -; CDR3: CASVKPFMPYEQYF; DNA: TGTGCCAGCGTCAAGCCTTTCATGCCCTACGAGCAGTACTTC
J: TRBJ2-1; V: TRBV29-1; D: TRBD2; size: -; CDR3: CSSEELADSYNEQFF; DNA: TGCAGCTCGGAGGAGCTAGCGGACTCCTACAATGAGCAGTTCTTC
J: TRBJ2-7; V: TRBV14; D: -; size: -; CDR3: CASSQEYPGTYEQYF; DNA: TGTGCCAGCAGCCAAGAATATCCAGGCACCTACGAGCAGTACTTC
J: TRBJ1-1; V: TRBV11-2; D: -; size: -; CDR3: CASSPDSTTEAFF; DNA: TGTGCCAGCAGCCCAGACAGTACCACTGAAGCTTTCTTT
J: TRBJ1-2; V: TRBV6-5; D: -; size: -; CDR3: CASRSGQLYGYTF; DNA: TGTGCCAGCAGATCTGGACAACTTTATGGCTACACCTTC
J: TRBJ2-7; V: TRBV10-3; D: TRBD1; size: -; CDR3: CATLAGGPGVYEQYF; DNA: TGTGCCACCCTAGCAGGGGGCCCCGGGGTCTACGAGCAGTACTTC
J: TRBJ1-3; V: TRBV7-9; D: -; size: -; CDR3: CASSSLTILEGTTGNTIYF; DNA: TGTGCCAGCAGCTCCCTCACCATTCTTGAGGGTACAACTGGAAACACCATATATTTT
J: TRBJ1-3; V: TRBV5-4; D: -; size: -; CDR3: CASISQGHRTSSGNTIYF; DNA: TGTGCCAGCATCAGTCAGGGCCACCGGACGAGCTCTGGAAACACCATATATTTT
J: TRBJ2-7; V: TRBV27; D: TRBD1; size: -; CDR3: CASSRTGGYEQYF; DNA: TGTGCCAGCAGTCGGACAGGGGGTTACGAGCAGTACTTC
J: TRBJ2-1; V: TRBV24-1; D: TRBD2; size: -; CDR3: CATSDSASGTYNEQFF; DNA: TGTGCCACCAGTGATTCTGCTAGCGGAACCTACAATGAGCAGTTCTTC
J: TRBJ2-7; V: TRBV15; D: TRBD1; size: -; CDR3: CATSGPGQSSYEQYF; DNA: TGTGCCACCAGCGGACCGGGACAGAGCTCCTACGAGCAGTACTTC